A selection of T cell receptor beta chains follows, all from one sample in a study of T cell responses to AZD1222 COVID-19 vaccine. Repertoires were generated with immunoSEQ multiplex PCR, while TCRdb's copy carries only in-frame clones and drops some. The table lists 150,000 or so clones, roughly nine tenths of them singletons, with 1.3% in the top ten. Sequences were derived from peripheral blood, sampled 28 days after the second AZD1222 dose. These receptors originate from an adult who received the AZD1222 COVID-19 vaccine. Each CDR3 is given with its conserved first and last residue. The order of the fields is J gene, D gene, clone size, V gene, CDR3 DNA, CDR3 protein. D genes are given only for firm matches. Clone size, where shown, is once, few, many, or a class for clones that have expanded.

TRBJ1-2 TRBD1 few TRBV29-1 TGCAGCGTTGAAGAGCAGGCAGGGGGCGTAGGGGGCTACACCTTC CSVEEQAGGVGGYTF
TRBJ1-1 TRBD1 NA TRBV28 TGTGCCAGCAGTCCACCCCCTGGGACAGCGTGGGTGGCGAACACTGAAGCTTTCTTT CASSPPPGTAWVANTEAFF
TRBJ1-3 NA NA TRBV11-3 TGTGCCTGCGGCCGGGGAGGTTGGAGCTCTGGAAACACCATATATTTT CACGRGGWSSGNTIYF
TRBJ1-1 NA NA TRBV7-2 TGTGCCAGCAGCTTAGCAGGGGCAGTCAACACTGAAGCTTTCTTT CASSLAGAVNTEAFF
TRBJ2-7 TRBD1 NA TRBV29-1 TGCAGCGTGACGGGACAGGGCTCCTACGAGCAGTACTTC CSVTGQGSYEQYF
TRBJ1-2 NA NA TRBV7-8 TGTGCCAGCAGCTCCCCCACAGGGAAGGTTGGCTATGGCTACACCTTC CASSSPTGKVGYGYTF
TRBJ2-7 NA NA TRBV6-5 TGTGCCAGCAGTTCTCGGGGGCTTCGGGGCACGTACGAGCAGTACTTC CASSSRGLRGTYEQYF
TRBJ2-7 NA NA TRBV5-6 TGTGCCAGCAGCTTTTGGGGTTCCTACGAGCAGTACTTC CASSFWGSYEQYF
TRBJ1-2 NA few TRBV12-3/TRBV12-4 TGTGCCAGCAGTTCGGCCGGAGAGTATGGCTACACCTTC CASSSAGEYGYTF
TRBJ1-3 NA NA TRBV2 TGTGCCAGCAGTGATTCTTCCGGGGTCAGCGGAAACACCATATATTTT CASSDSSGVSGNTIYF
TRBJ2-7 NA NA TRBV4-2 TGTGCCAGCAGCCAAGATTCCCCGCGGAGAACCTACGAGCAGTACTTC CASSQDSPRRTYEQYF
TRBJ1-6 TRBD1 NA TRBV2 TGTGCCAGCAGCCCCGGGACAGGGTTTGGTTCACCCCTCCACTTT CASSPGTGFGSPLHF
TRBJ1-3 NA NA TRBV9 TGTGCCAGCGGGCCGCCTCCCGGAAACACCATATATTTT CASGPPPGNTIYF
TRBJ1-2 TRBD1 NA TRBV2 TGTGCCAGCAGCAGGGACAGGGGAACGTATGGCTACACCTTC CASSRDRGTYGYTF
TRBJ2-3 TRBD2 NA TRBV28 TGTGCCAGCAGTTTGTTGACTAGCGGGGGGGACACAGATACGCAGTATTTT CASSLLTSGGDTDTQYF
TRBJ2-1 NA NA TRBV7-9 TGTGCCAGCAGCTTAGTGGGGAATGAGCAGTTCTTC CASSLVGNEQFF
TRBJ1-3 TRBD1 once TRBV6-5 TGTGCCAGCTTCGGGGGTGGACAGGGGCGAAACACCATATATTTT CASFGGGQGRNTIYF
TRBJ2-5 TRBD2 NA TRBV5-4 TGTGCCACCAACTTGGCGGGACTAGCGGGAGGAACGGGAGGAGAGACCCAGTACTTC CATNLAGLAGGTGGETQYF
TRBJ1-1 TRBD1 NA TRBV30 TGTGCCTGGAGTGTGGTCGGGACAGGGGCTGAAGCTTTCTTT CAWSVVGTGAEAFF
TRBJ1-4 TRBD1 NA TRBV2 TGTGCCAGCAGCCCGGACAGGGTACGAGAAAAACTGTTTTTT CASSPDRVREKLFF
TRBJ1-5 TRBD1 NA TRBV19 TGTGCCAGTAGTATAGGACAGGACAGGGGGTATCAGCCCCAGCATTTT CASSIGQDRGYQPQHF
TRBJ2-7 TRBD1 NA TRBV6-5 TGTGCCAGCAGCTCCGGGACAGGGTACTACGAGCAGTACTTC CASSSGTGYYEQYF